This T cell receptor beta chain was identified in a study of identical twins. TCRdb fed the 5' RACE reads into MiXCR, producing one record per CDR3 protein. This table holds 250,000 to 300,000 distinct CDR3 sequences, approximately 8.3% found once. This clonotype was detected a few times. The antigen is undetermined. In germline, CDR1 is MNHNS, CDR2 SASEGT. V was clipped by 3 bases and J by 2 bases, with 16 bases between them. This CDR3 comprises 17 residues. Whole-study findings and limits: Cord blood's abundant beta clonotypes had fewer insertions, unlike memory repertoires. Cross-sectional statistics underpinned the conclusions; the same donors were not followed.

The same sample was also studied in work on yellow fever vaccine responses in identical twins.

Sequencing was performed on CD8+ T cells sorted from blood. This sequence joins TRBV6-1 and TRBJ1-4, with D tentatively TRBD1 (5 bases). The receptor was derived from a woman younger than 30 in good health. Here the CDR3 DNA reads TGTGCCAGCAGTGATGAGGGTGGGGGGTATACTAATGAAAAACTGTTTTTT. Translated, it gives CASSDEGGGYTNEKLFF.